The 15 T cell receptor beta chains below were found in one sample sequenced in a study of shared clonotypes between healthy human individuals. Libraries were prepared by immunoSEQ multiplex PCR; TCRdb keeps only in-frame clonotypes and omits some of them. Among just over 2,000,000 clones listed, roughly 95% were seen once. The sample comprised naive CD4+ T cells sorted from blood. Subset given: CD45RA+ positively selected. The source is a man aged 18 to 30 in good health.

V is TRBV6-5 and J is TRBJ2-2; perhaps TRBD2 as D (5 bases). In germline, CDR1 is MNHEY, CDR2 SVGAGI. Deletions cut 0 bases from V and 1 base from J, with 6 bases between. This CDR3 contains 15 residues. The CDR3 DNA reads as TGTGCCAGCAGTTACTCAGCGGTGAACACCGGGGAGCTGTTTTTT. As protein: CASSYSAVNTGELFF.

In its sample, this clone was seen once. This sequence joins TRBV28 and TRBJ2-7; the D gene is possibly TRBD1 (5 bases). The CDR3 runs to 15 residues. The germline V gene encodes CDR1 MDHEN and CDR2 SYDVKM. With 6 bases removed from V and 7 bases from J, the gap between germline ends came to 22 bases. The CDR3 DNA follows: TGTGCCAGCAGCCAAAGGGGCAGGGCCGGGTGGGAGCAGTACTTC. It specifies CASSQRGRAGWEQYF.

J is TRBJ2-3 and V is TRBV4-1; TRBD2 might be the D (5 bases). The length of the CDR3 is 16 residues. Trimming left V 0 bases short and J 0 bases short, with 10 bases between. CDR1 and CDR2 (germline): MGHRA, YSYEKL. Here the CDR3 reads CASSQDRAASTDTQYF. In DNA form, the CDR3 reads TGCGCCAGCAGCCAAGACCGAGCGGCTAGCACAGATACGCAGTATTTT.

This clone was counted between two and nine times. The chain joins TRBV11-2 to TRBJ1-6; D is unresolved. CDR1 is SGHAT, CDR2 FQNNGV, per germline. The CDR3 runs to 13 residues. Trimming removed 8 bases from V and 2 bases from J, with 7 bases in between. The CDR3 loop reads CASGRTYNSPLHF. DNA of the CDR3: TGTGCCAGCGGCAGGACCTATAATTCACCCCTCCACTTT.

This rearrangement joins TRBV6-6 to TRBJ1-2; D remains unclear. Per germline, CDR1 MNHNY and CDR2 SVGAGI (reference sequence). The V end was cut by 1 base, the J end by 10 bases, with 10 bases between. CDR3 length: 12 amino acids. CDR3 amino acids: CASSYYGFDYTF. DNA for the CDR3: TGTGCCAGCAGTTACTACGGATTCGACTACACCTTC.

The V gene is TRBV5-1, the J gene TRBJ1-6; no clear D gene. Deletions cut 2 bases from V and 6 bases from J, with 12 bases between. The CDR3 contains 15 residues. Germline CDR1 reads SGHRS; CDR2 reads YFSETQ. CDR3 bases: TGCGCCAGCAGCTTTTCGGGTGAGGGTAATTCACCCCTCCACTTT. Encoded protein: CASSFSGEGNSPLHF.

The V and J genes are TRBV5-1 and TRBJ2-2, with a possible D match to TRBD1 (6 bases). Germline CDR1 is SGHRS and CDR2 is YFSETQ. The ends were cut back, 4 bases at V and 0 bases at J, with 16 bases in the middle. CDR3 length: 17 amino acids. CDR3 in DNA: TGCGCCAGCAGCCCCACCTCTACAGGGTCGAACACCGGGGAGCTGTTTTTT. Its translation: CASSPTSTGSNTGELFF.

This CDR3 is CASSAVTGVGQPQHF. In DNA, the CDR3 is TGTGCCAGCAGCGCGGTTACAGGGGTAGGTCAGCCCCAGCATTTT. The chain employs TRBV7-2 and TRBJ1-5, with 7 nucleotides matching TRBD1. The CDR3 consists of 15 residues. Trimming at V came to 5 bases and at J to 6 bases, leaving 10 bases not matched to a gene. Germline CDR1 is SGHTA and CDR2 is FQGNSA. Variable domain in full (rest from reference TRBV7-2 and TRBJ1-5): GAGVSQSPSNKVTEKGKDVELRCDPISGHTALYWYRQSLGQGLEFLIYFQGNSAPDKSGLPSDRFSAERTGGSVSTLTIQRTQQEDSAVYLCASSAVTGVGQPQHFGDGTRLSIL.

The chain combines TRBV11-2 with TRBJ2-3; D perhaps matches TRBD2 (6 bases). CDR1 and CDR2 (germline): SGHAT, FQNNGV. The CDR3 is 15 amino acids. V lost 0 bases to trimming and J lost 4 bases, with 11 bases between them. The CDR3 DNA sequence: TGTGCCAGCAGCTTAGATAGGGACTGGGCAGATACGCAGTATTTT. This codes for CASSLDRDWADTQYF. The variable domain in full, with the rest retrieved from reference TRBV11-2 and TRBJ2-3, is EAGVAQSPRYKIIEKRQSVAFWCNPISGHATLYWYQQILGQGPKLLIQFQNNGVVDDSQLPKDRFSAERLKGVDSTLKIQPAKLEDSAVYLCASSLDRDWADTQYFGPGTRLTVL.

The V call is TRBV6-5, the J call TRBJ1-4, with 11 positions matching TRBD1. This CDR3 comprises 14 residues. Unmatched junction bases numbered 5, after V lost 8 bases and J lost 6 bases. CDR1 MNHEY and CDR2 SVGAGI come from the germline V gene. DNA for the CDR3: TGTGCCAGCCGATCGGGACAGGGGGATGAAAAACTGTTTTTT. Translated, it gives CASRSGQGDEKLFF.

The count of this clone is one. The chain combines TRBV11-2 with TRBJ1-1, with D possibly TRBD1 on 5 matching bases. The CDR3 is 15 amino acids. Germline assignment: CDR1 SGHAT and CDR2 FQNNGV. Trimming stripped 7 bases from V and 4 bases from J, with 19 bases between. The CDR3 DNA reads TGTGCCAGCACCCACGAGGGGATCGGGGGCACTGAAGCTTTCTTT. As protein: CASTHEGIGGTEAFF.

The rearrangement joins TRBV10-1 to TRBJ2-1, with 9 bases lining up with TRBD2. The CDR3 contains 14 residues. The germline CDR1 and CDR2 sequences are WNHNN and SYGVQD (reference sequence). With 11 bases clipped from V and 6 bases from J, the junction kept 11 bases outside the gene matches. CDR3 region: CAGRREGLCNEQFF. CDR3 bases: TGCGCCGGGAGGCGGGAGGGCCTATGCAATGAGCAGTTCTTC.

The gene calls are TRBV4-2 and TRBJ2-2; no clear D. Germline V gene lookup returns CDR1 LGHNA and CDR2 YNFKEQ. The CDR3 covers 14 residues. With 4 bases removed from V and 5 bases from J, the gap between germline ends came to 11 bases. The CDR3 DNA sequence: TGTGCCAGCAGCCCTCTTATCTCAACCGGGGAGCTGTTTTTT. Translating gives CASSPLISTGELFF.

The chain links TRBV28 to TRBJ1-2; D uncertain. Trimming cost V 7 bases and J 8 bases, with 11 bases left between them. Germline V gene lookup returns CDR1 MDHEN and CDR2 SYDVKM. CDR3 length: 11 amino acids. CDR3 loop: CASIKGGGYTF. CDR3 DNA: TGTGCCAGCATCAAAGGAGGAGGCTACACCTTC.

This sequence joins TRBV5-1 and TRBJ2-2; D might be TRBD1 or TRBD2, each matching 5 bases. CDR3 size: 14 residues. The germline V gene has CDR1 SGHRS and CDR2 YFSETQ. V dropped 4 bases and J dropped 1 base, with 8 bases sitting between them. The CDR3 sequence is CASSEGRNTGELFF. The DNA for the CDR3 is TGCGCCAGCAGCGAGGGACGGAACACCGGGGAGCTGTTTTTT.